The clone carrying this TCR beta chain was seen only a few times. What it binds is unknown. TCRdb analysed the reads with MiXCR anew, one entry per CDR3 protein. The repertoire has approximately 76,000 distinct CDR3 sequences, 35% to 45% of them found once; the top ten carry approximately 95%. This record belongs to a study of T cell repertoires in cytomegalovirus infection. Study overall: Used in the study were CMV epitopes, some recently identified and HLA-C-restricted, others well-studied and HLA-B-restricted. Indicated by public TCR beta signatures were CMV infection and matching HLA type.

Findings and caveats of the study: The cumulative frequency of public TCR beta families identified carriers of CMV plus the relevant HLA. Clonotypes of TCR beta that were HLA-C-restricted and CMV-specific dominated the ex vivo response.

V was clipped by 7 bases and J by 4 bases, with 10 bases between them. The CDR3 runs to 13 residues. Looked up from germline, CDR1 is KGHDR and CDR2 is SFDVKD. Sequencing used CD8+ T cells from cultured PBMCs, obtained from culture after CMV antigen stimulation. The TCR originated in a human donor in good health (CMV status not recorded). Some clones in this sample may be carry-over from other donors' samples. The rearrangement uses TRBV24-1 and TRBJ2-1; maybe TRBD1 (5 bases). The CDR3 nucleotides are TGTGCCACCAGCCCCAGGGCTTACAATGAGCAGTTCTTC. Translating it yields CATSPRAYNEQFF.